Presented here are 29 T cell receptor beta chains from one specimen sequenced in a study of cytomegalovirus exposure and HLA in healthy donors. PCR primers comprised 60 Vbeta and 13 Jbeta primers. Generated by immunoSEQ multiplex PCR, the TCRdb table keeps only in-frame clones and is missing some. The sample consists of 160,000 or so clones, about 85% of them appearing once. The sequenced sample consisted of PBMCs. These receptors were taken from a man between 45 and 60 years old in good health and CMV-seropositive.

The rearrangement uses TRBV10-2 and TRBJ1-5, with TRBD1 matching 8 bases. The CDR3 loop spans 13 amino acids. Unmatched junction bases numbered 0, after V lost 6 bases and J lost 2 bases. From germline, CDR1 is WSHSY and CDR2 SAAADI. CDR3 loop: CASRDRGNQPQHF. In DNA, the CDR3 is TGCGCCAGCAGGGACAGGGGCAATCAGCCCCAGCATTTT.

The rearrangement joins TRBV11-2 to TRBJ1-2, with a tentative D call TRBD1 (5 bases). Germline CDR1 SGHAT, CDR2 FQNNGV. The CDR3 consists of 11 residues. Trimming removed 11 bases from V and 8 bases from J, with 15 bases in between. The CDR3 region has the DNA TGTGCCTCCTCGGGGGTGGGAGGCTACACCTTC. As protein: CASSGVGGYTF.

The J gene is TRBJ1-5, the V gene TRBV5-1; TRBD1 matches 7 bases. Trimming took 3 bases from V and 2 from J; bases not matched to a gene: 2. Germline assignment: CDR1 SGHRS and CDR2 YFSETQ. The length of the CDR3 is 14 residues. This CDR3 reads CASSSDRGNQPQHF. The CDR3 DNA reads TGCGCCAGCAGCTCTGACAGGGGCAATCAGCCCCAGCATTTT.

The rearrangement joins TRBV4-1 to TRBJ1-3; no reliable D call. Germline V gives CDR1 MGHRA, CDR2 YSYEKL. V lost 0 bases to trimming and J lost 0 bases, with 12 bases between them. The CDR3 spans 17 residues. The CDR3 DNA follows: TGCGCCAGCAGCCAAGATGGCGGCCTGAGCTCTGGAAACACCATATATTTT. Its translation is CASSQDGGLSSGNTIYF.

This sequence joins TRBV19 and TRBJ1-1; D is uncertain. CDR3 length: 16 residues. V lost 5 bases to trimming and J lost 0 bases, with 16 bases between them. Germline values: CDR1 LNHDA, CDR2 SQIVND (reference sequence). The CDR3 here is CASSSGPFHMNTEAFF. The DNA for the CDR3 is TGTGCCAGTAGTTCTGGGCCGTTCCACATGAACACTGAAGCTTTCTTT. The entire variable domain, with the rest obtained from reference TRBV19 and TRBJ1-1, is as follows: DGGITQSPKYLFRKEGQNVTLSCEQNLNHDAMYWYRQDPGQGLRLIYYSQIVNDFQKGDIAEGYSVSREKKESFPLTVTSAQKNPTAFYLCASSSGPFHMNTEAFFGQGTRLTVV.

V gene TRBV29-1 combines with J gene TRBJ1-2; D is undetermined. The CDR3 consists of 11 residues. Between the trimmed V and J ends, which lost 7 bases and 7 bases, there was a span of 13 bases. Germline-derived CDR1 and CDR2 are SQVTM and ANQGSEA. CDR3 sequence reads: CSAESFTGYTF. The CDR3 nucleotides are TGCAGCGCCGAGTCATTCACTGGCTACACCTTC.

The J gene is TRBJ2-1, the V gene TRBV5-4; the D gene is possibly TRBD1 (6 bases). Trimming left V 10 bases short and J 0 bases short, with 11 bases between. This CDR3 comprises 13 residues. Germline V gene lookup returns CDR1 SGHNT and CDR2 YYREEE (reference sequence). The CDR3 spells CAGQGGSYNEQFF. The CDR3 DNA reads as TGTGCCGGACAAGGGGGCTCCTACAATGAGCAGTTCTTC.

V and J are TRBV7-3 and TRBJ2-2; 8 nucleotides agree with TRBD2. V shed 1 base and J 1 base; nucleotides not matched to a gene: 2. There are 16 residues in the CDR3. Germline CDR1 is SGHTA and CDR2 is FQGTGA. The CDR3 coding sequence is TGTGCCAGCAGCTTAAAGGCGGGGGGGAACACCGGGGAGCTGTTTTTT. It translates to CASSLKAGGNTGELFF.

V and J are TRBV6-5 and TRBJ2-2, with 8 bases lining up with TRBD1. The CDR3 contains 14 residues. Per the germline V gene, CDR1 is MNHEY and CDR2 is SVGAGI. Unmatched junction bases numbered 5, after V lost 6 bases and J lost 5 bases. CDR3 amino acids: CASRGQGKTGELFF. DNA for the CDR3: TGTGCCAGCAGAGGACAGGGAAAGACCGGGGAGCTGTTTTTT.

The chain couples TRBV7-3 to TRBJ2-7, with 7 bases lining up with TRBD2. CDR1 is SGHTA and CDR2 is FQGTGA in the germline V gene. The CDR3 runs to 15 residues. Losses at the gene ends were 0 bases for V and 0 bases for J; bases not matched to a gene: 2. This CDR3 reads CASSLTRGDSYEQYF. For the CDR3, the DNA is TGTGCCAGCAGCTTAACCCGGGGGGACTCCTACGAGCAGTACTTC. Complete variable domain (other parts from reference TRBV7-3 and TRBJ2-7): GAGVSQTPSNKVTEKGKYVELRCDPISGHTALYWYRQSLGQGPEFLIYFQGTGAADDSGLPNDRFFAVRPEGSVSTLKIQRTERGDSAVYLCASSLTRGDSYEQYFGPGTRLTVT.

The rearrangement links TRBV27 to TRBJ1-1; D uncertain. Germline loops: CDR1 MNHEY, CDR2 SMNVEV (reference sequence). The ends were cut back, 5 bases at V and 1 base at J, with 8 bases in the middle. This CDR3 has 13 residues. In DNA form, the CDR3 reads TGTGCCAGCAGTGAAGTGAGGAACACTGAAGCTTTCTTT. Its protein product is CASSEVRNTEAFF.

The V call is TRBV29-1, the J call TRBJ1-3; TRBD1 aligns across 7 bases. V gave up 7 bases and J gave up 2 bases; unmatched junction bases: 5. CDR3 length: 13 amino acids. In germline, CDR1 is SQVTM, CDR2 ANQGSEA. CDR3 amino acids: CSAVQGAGNTIYF. DNA of the CDR3: TGCAGCGCAGTTCAGGGGGCTGGAAACACCATATATTTT.

This rearrangement joins TRBV7-8 to TRBJ2-1; no firm D call. The CDR3 contains 13 residues. CDR1 and CDR2 from the germline V gene are SGHVS and FQNEAQ. V dropped 5 bases and J dropped 2 bases, with 7 bases sitting between them. CDR3 in DNA: TGTGCCAGCAGCCCCGCGACCTACAATGAGCAGTTCTTC. Translating gives CASSPATYNEQFF.

This clone was found a few times. The rearrangement uses TRBV6-1 and TRBJ1-1, with D uncertain. Germline V gene lookup returns CDR1 MNHNS and CDR2 SASEGT. The CDR3 runs to 13 residues. V lost 8 bases to trimming and J lost 1 base, with 11 bases between them. The CDR3 coding sequence is TGTGCCAGCCATTCGACGGGGAACACTGAAGCTTTCTTT. It encodes CASHSTGNTEAFF.

The genes are TRBV28 and TRBJ1-4, with 11 positions matching TRBD1. From germline, CDR1 is MDHEN and CDR2 SYDVKM. The length of the CDR3 is 17 residues. Trimming at V came to 4 bases and at J to 4 bases, leaving 8 bases not matched to a gene. The CDR3 DNA sequence: TGTGCCAGCAGTTCCGGGACAGGGGGGCAAAGTAATGAAAAACTGTTTTTT. Protein: CASSSGTGGQSNEKLFF.

The chain joins TRBV2 to TRBJ1-5; D might be TRBD1 (5 bases). CDR3 length equals 13 residues. V dropped 2 bases and J dropped 7 bases, with 9 bases sitting between them. Germline-derived CDR1 and CDR2 are SNHLY and FYNNEI. The CDR3 DNA follows: TGTGCCAGCAGTGAACTGGGGGGACAGCCCCAGCATTTT. It encodes CASSELGGQPQHF.

This chain joins TRBV30 and TRBJ1-1; TRBD1 is a possible D gene (5 bases). The CDR3 extends over 14 amino acids. CDR1 and CDR2 from the germline V gene are GTSNPN and SVGIG (reference sequence). The germline V and J ends were trimmed by 0 bases and 5 bases, with 13 bases remaining between them. CDR3 region: CAWSVGPGNTEAFF. The CDR3 nucleotides are TGTGCCTGGAGTGTGGGCCCAGGGAATACTGAAGCTTTCTTT.

This clone came up a few times. This chain uses TRBV28 with TRBJ2-1, with TRBD2 identical over 10 bases. V dropped 7 bases and J dropped 7; count of bases not matched to a gene: 10. Germline CDR1 reads MDHEN; CDR2 reads SYDVKM. There are 15 residues in the CDR3. The chain's CDR3 is CASTESGRARNEQFF. The DNA for the CDR3 is TGTGCCAGCACCGAGAGCGGGAGGGCCAGGAATGAGCAGTTCTTC.

This sequence joins TRBV9 and TRBJ1-1; D is unclear. Germline-derived CDR1 and CDR2 are SGDLS and YYNGEE. CDR3 length: 14 residues. The ends were cut back, 0 bases at V and 2 bases at J, with 8 bases in the middle. CDR3 loop: CASSVAGVNTEAFF. The CDR3 coding sequence is TGTGCCAGCAGCGTAGCCGGGGTTAACACTGAAGCTTTCTTT.

The chain joins TRBV7-3 to TRBJ2-1; the match to TRBD2 covers 10 bases. The V segment lost 1 base and the J segment 9 bases; nucleotides outside the gene matches: 6. The germline gives CDR1 SGHTA, CDR2 FQGTGA. CDR3 length: 15 residues. In DNA, the CDR3 is TGTGCCAGCAGCTTAAATCCCGGACTAGCGGTTGAGCAGTTCTTC. This gives the protein CASSLNPGLAVEQFF. Using reference TRBV7-3 and TRBJ2-1 for the parts outside the CDR3, the full variable domain is GAGVSQTPSNKVTEKGKYVELRCDPISGHTALYWYRQSLGQGPEFLIYFQGTGAADDSGLPNDRFFAVRPEGSVSTLKIQRTERGDSAVYLCASSLNPGLAVEQFFGPGTRLTVL.

This clone has just a few counts. The chain is built from TRBV19 and TRBJ2-3, with D maybe TRBD1 (6 bases). Trimming cost V 5 bases and J 5 bases, with 11 bases left between them. The CDR3 sequence is 13 residues long. Germline-derived CDR1 and CDR2 are LNHDA and SQIVND (reference sequence). The CDR3 here is CASSPGARDTQYF. The CDR3 coding sequence is TGTGCCAGTAGTCCAGGGGCCAGAGATACGCAGTATTTT. Full variable domain (remainder filled in from reference TRBV19 and TRBJ2-3): DGGITQSPKYLFRKEGQNVTLSCEQNLNHDAMYWYRQDPGQGLRLIYYSQIVNDFQKGDIAEGYSVSREKKESFPLTVTSAQKNPTAFYLCASSPGARDTQYFGPGTRLTVL.

V is TRBV7-9 and J is TRBJ2-3, with TRBD1 as a possible D gene (6 bases). Trimming cost V 6 bases and J 2 bases, with 12 bases left between them. In germline, CDR1 is SEHNR, CDR2 FQNEAQ (reference sequence). The CDR3 is made up of 14 amino acids. This CDR3 reads CASSPGDITDTQYF. CDR3 DNA: TGTGCCAGCAGTCCTGGGGACATCACAGATACGCAGTATTTT. Looking up the rest from reference TRBV7-9 and TRBJ2-3 gives the full variable domain: DTGVSQNPRHKITKRGQNVTFRCDPISEHNRLYWYRQTLGQGPEFLTYFQNEAQLEKSRLLSDRFSAERPKGSFSTLEIQRTEQGDSAMYLCASSPGDITDTQYFGPGTRLTVL.

The J gene is TRBJ2-2, the V gene TRBV9, with 8 bases identical to TRBD2. Losses at the gene ends were 4 bases for V and 3 bases for J; bases not matched to a gene: 8. The CDR3 spans 16 residues. Germline CDR1 is SGDLS and CDR2 is YYNGEE. This chain's CDR3 is CASSPRGGPYTGELFF. The CDR3 DNA is TGTGCCAGCAGCCCCCGCGGGGGGCCCTACACCGGGGAGCTGTTTTTT.

The J gene is TRBJ2-7, the V gene TRBV2; 12 nucleotides match TRBD1. Germline lookup yields CDR1 SNHLY and CDR2 FYNNEI. The CDR3 loop spans 15 amino acids. With 8 bases clipped from V and 4 bases from J, the junction kept 9 bases outside the gene matches. Written as DNA, the CDR3 is TGTGCCAGCTCCGGGACAGGGGGCGATGGGTACGAGCAGTACTTC. It yields the protein CASSGTGGDGYEQYF.

A single count supports this clone. The chain is built from TRBV2 and TRBJ2-5; 8 nucleotides match TRBD2. The CDR3 has 16 amino acids. V gave up 6 bases and J gave up 2 bases; unmatched junction bases: 11. CDR1 and CDR2 (germline): SNHLY, FYNNEI. CDR3: CASSTTRKRGQETQYF. CDR3 DNA sequence: TGTGCCAGCAGCACGACCCGAAAGCGGGGGCAAGAGACCCAGTACTTC. The full variable domain, rest sourced from reference TRBV2 and TRBJ2-5, is EPEVTQTPSHQVTQMGQEVILRCVPISNHLYFYWYRQILGQKVEFLVSFYNNEISEKSEIFDDQFSVERPDGSNFTLKIRSTKLEDSAMYFCASSTTRKRGQETQYFGPGTRLLVL.

The rearrangement links TRBV7-2 to TRBJ2-3; 12 positions match TRBD2. The junction had 9 bases not matched to a gene; V was cut back by 3 bases and J by 5 bases. This CDR3 region has 17 residues. Germline CDR1 and CDR2: SGHTA and FQGNSA. The CDR3 coding sequence is TGTGCCAGCAGCTTGGGGAGACTAGCGGGAGCCGGAGATACGCAGTATTTT. Encoded protein: CASSLGRLAGAGDTQYF.

The V and J genes are TRBV5-1 and TRBJ2-3; 10 nucleotides line up with TRBD2. The CDR3 covers 18 residues. Germline V gene data show CDR1 as SGHRS and CDR2 as YFSETQ. V lost 4 bases and J lost 3; bases outside the gene matches: 14. CDR3 sequence (DNA): TGCGCCAGCAGCCCCCTAAGGTCGCTAGCGGGGGAGACAGATACGCAGTATTTT. It specifies CASSPLRSLAGETDTQYF.

CDR3 loop: CASSRTGETEAFF. In nucleotides, the CDR3 is TGTGCCAGCAGTCGGACAGGGGAAACTGAAGCTTTCTTT. V usage is TRBV7-2 and J usage is TRBJ1-1, with 9 bases fitting TRBD1. Trimming cost V 6 bases and J 5 bases; bases outside gene matches: 4. This CDR3 has 13 amino acids. CDR1 is SGHTA and CDR2 is FQGNSA in the germline V gene.

The genes are TRBV5-6 and TRBJ1-2, with no clear D. The CDR3 loop spans 15 amino acids. From germline, CDR1 is SGHDT and CDR2 YYEEEE. V gave up 4 bases and J gave up 6 bases, with 19 bases separating them. The CDR3 sequence is CASSPAGILINGYTF. The CDR3 bases are TGTGCCAGCAGCCCTGCCGGGATTCTCATTAATGGCTACACCTTC.